The 9 T cell receptor beta chains reported below all come from one sample, sequenced in a study of identical twins (dated by TCRdb to the mid-2010s). The receptor library was made with 5' RACE. The sample was run on an Illumina HiSeq 2000. In-frame beta chains were kept once TCRdb had trimmed the public reads at Q25 with fastp and called clones with MiXCR. For every CDR3 protein sequence, its rows merge into one entry that carries the most common genes and DNA. For this sample there are more than 600,000 distinct CDR3 sequences; 15% to 20% appear just once. In total, the top ten clones hold about an eighth of the sample. Separately, the same data were catalogued under a study of T cells expressing NK-cell markers.

Sample: PBMCs. All receptors derive from a young woman in good health.

This sequence joins TRBV5-1 and TRBJ2-3; 12 bases map to TRBD2. Germline CDR1 is SGHRS and CDR2 is YFSETQ. This CDR3 comprises 16 residues. V lost 3 bases, J lost 4 bases, and 6 bases stayed unmatched. Written as DNA, the CDR3 is TGCGCCAGCAGCTGGTCACTAGCGGGGGGCCCAGATACGCAGTATTTT. Translation: CASSWSLAGGPDTQYF.

As DNA, the CDR3 is TGTGCCAGCAGCTTAGATCCGACGACGCACCTCAAAAACATTCAGTACTTC. It is translated as CASSLDPTTHLKNIQYF. This chain uses TRBV11-2 with TRBJ2-4; D gene unclear. V was shortened by 0 bases and J by 3 bases, with 15 bases between the two germline ends. Germline assignment: CDR1 SGHAT and CDR2 FQNNGV. This CDR3 has 17 amino acids.

This clonotype came up a few times. V usage is TRBV24-1 and J usage is TRBJ2-7; TRBD1 matches 7 bases. The V segment lost 8 bases and the J segment 5 bases; nucleotides outside the gene matches: 17. The CDR3 length is 16 residues. Germline CDR1 KGHDR, CDR2 SFDVKD. The CDR3: CATTGEGAEVKNEQYF. The CDR3 DNA is TGTGCCACCACCGGCGAGGGGGCGGAAGTAAAGAACGAGCAGTACTTC.

This clonotype was counted between two and nine times. V and J are TRBV20-1 and TRBJ2-7, with 9 bases identical to TRBD2. Germline trimming cut 7 bases from V and 0 bases from J; bases unmatched to any gene: 10. This CDR3 comprises 15 residues. Germline V CDR1 and CDR2: DFQATT, SNEGSKA (reference sequence). CDR3 bases: TGCAGTGTTCGAGCGGCTAGCGGGGTCTCCTACGAGCAGTACTTC. As protein: CSVRAASGVSYEQYF.

The rearrangement links TRBV6-2 or TRBV6-3 to TRBJ2-7, with 10 bases lining up with TRBD2. V shed 7 bases and J 1 base; nucleotides not matched to a gene: 7. Germline V gene lookup returns CDR1 MNHEY and CDR2 SVGEGT. This CDR3 contains 15 residues. CDR3 sequence reads: CASIRASGRSYEQYF. CDR3 sequence (DNA): TGTGCCAGCATCCGGGCTAGCGGGAGATCCTACGAGCAGTACTTC.

The chain carries TRBV11-2 and TRBJ2-3; 10 bases are shared with TRBD2. Trimming at V came to 0 bases and at J to 5 bases, leaving 11 bases not matched to a gene. This CDR3 comprises 18 residues. Germline CDR1 and CDR2: SGHAT and FQNNGV. In nucleotides, the CDR3 is TGTGCCAGCAGCTTAGACGTTAGGCTAGCGGGGGATCAAGATACGCAGTATTTT. Amino acids: CASSLDVRLAGDQDTQYF.

This clonotype came up a few times. This chain connects TRBV20-1 to TRBJ2-1, with 13 bases lining up with TRBD2. CDR1 DFQATT and CDR2 SNEGSKA come from the germline V gene (reference sequence). This CDR3 contains 17 residues. V lost 4 bases, J lost 1 base, and 7 bases stayed unmatched. CDR3 sequence reads: CSAITALAGGSYNEQFF. CDR3 nucleotide sequence: TGCAGTGCTATAACAGCACTAGCGGGGGGGTCCTACAATGAGCAGTTCTTC.

The V and J genes are TRBV20-1 and TRBJ1-1; D ambiguous. Germline CDR1 and CDR2: DFQATT and SNEGSKA (reference sequence). Trimming removed 5 bases from V and 3 bases from J, with 16 bases in between. The CDR3 is made up of 14 amino acids. The CDR3 bases are TGCAGTGCTGGGGAGTGGGGTAAGGACACTGAAGCTTTCTTT. The encoded protein is CSAGEWGKDTEAFF.

The V call is TRBV29-1, the J call TRBJ2-3, with D maybe TRBD2 (6 bases). The CDR3 is 15 amino acids. In germline, CDR1 is SQVTM, CDR2 ANQGSEA. V lost 5 bases and J lost 1, with 16 bases in between. CDR3 coding DNA: TGCAGCGTTTCCTCTCTAGCGAGCGGCACAGATACGCAGTATTTT. Translating it yields CSVSSLASGTDTQYF.